Reported below is one T cell receptor beta chain. Its antigen is not known. This entry comes from a study of T cell responses to AZD1222 COVID-19 vaccine. Study-level points and caveats: A rise in Spike-specific TCR breadth and depth followed two AZD1222 doses. AZD1222 recipients seropositive at baseline numbered only six or seven. The study found vaccine-associated CD4 TCRs spanning spike, dominant at 160-218 and 743-854.

Trimming removed 4 bases at V and 1 base at J, with 16 bases between. The CDR3 runs to 16 residues. Germline V gene lookup returns CDR1 SGDLS and CDR2 YYNGEE. Measured with immunoSEQ multiplex PCR; TCRdb has only the in-frame clones, and not every one. In the table there are 100,000 or so clones, roughly 89% of which are singletons. The rearrangement uses TRBV9 and TRBJ2-3, with D unclear. The receptor's source is an adult who received the AZD1222 COVID-19 vaccine. The sample here was peripheral blood, taken 28 days after the second AZD1222 dose. The CDR3 is CASSTPVSKGTDTQYF. The CDR3 DNA follows: TGTGCCAGCAGCACCCCGGTCTCGAAGGGCACAGATACGCAGTATTTT.